Below, one TCR beta chain is given with its context. V was cut by 4 bases and J by 3 bases, with 18 bases left in between. This CDR3 region has 16 residues. Germline CDR1 and CDR2: KGHDR and SFDVKD. Sequencing was performed with immunoSEQ multiplex PCR; in TCRdb, only in-frame clones are kept and a portion is missing. Here the sample spans about 130,000 clones, around 87% being singletons. This specimen belongs to a study of blood T cell repertoires in COVID-19. Study as a whole: COVID-19 samples collected from the United States, Italy and Spain covered acute and convalescent phases.

This TCR came from an older woman with acute or convalescent COVID-19. The genes are TRBV24-1 and TRBJ2-7; no reliable D call. Material: peripheral blood. CDR3 DNA sequence: TGTGCCACCAGTGACCCCTCACCTCGCGGTGGCTACGAGCAGTACTTC. Amino acid sequence: CATSDPSPRGGYEQYF.